This TCR beta chain was recovered during a study of blood T cell repertoires in COVID-19. Study-level information: The United States, Italy and Spain provided the acute and convalescent COVID-19 samples. The cDNA or gDNA used as material had been derived from T cells, B-cell-depleted T cells, or PBMCs.

Original methodology: Counts of nucleated cells, estimated from reference gene primer amplification, were obtained. Using immunoSEQ multiplex PCR, the repertoire was profiled, and TCRdb retains in-frame clones only, with some absent. The DNA gave D and trimming, while V, J and clone size come from that table. The sample lists 150,000 or so clones; 70% to 90% were seen once. Seattle patients were enrolled while actively infected and followed longitudinally. V lost 5 bases, J lost 0 bases, and 18 bases stayed unmatched. The length of the CDR3 is 20 residues. The germline V gene encodes CDR1 MNHEY and CDR2 SVGEGT.

This TCR came from a man aged 60 to 75 with COVID-19, enrolled during active disease. The specimen sequenced was peripheral blood. This chain links TRBV6-2 or TRBV6-3 with TRBJ2-2, with 7 bases lining up with TRBD1. CDR3 region: CASSQPARDSFTSNTGELFF. Written as DNA, the CDR3 is TGTGCCAGCAGTCAACCTGCCCGGGACAGTTTTACTTCGAACACCGGGGAGCTGTTTTTT.